Listed below are T cell receptor beta chains from one sample, sequenced in a study of Ad26.COV2.S vaccination and SARS-CoV-2 variants. Profiled with immunoSEQ multiplex PCR; TCRdb holds only in-frame clones, not every one. The sample carries about 680,000 clones, roughly 90% recorded once. The source material was peripheral blood, sampled in a trial of Ad26.COV2.S vaccine versus placebo. These receptors were obtained from a person aged 18-60 years who received the Ad26.COV2.S COVID-19 vaccine or a placebo. CDR3s include the opening cysteine and the closing phenylalanine or tryptophan. D genes are given only for firm matches. Part of the rows lack a size; the others show once, few, many or a class for expanded clones.

>.|TRBJ2-1|TRBV19|TRBD1
TGTGCCAGTAGTATAGCCGGGACAGGGGGTAATGAGCAGTTCTTC
CASSIAGTGGNEQFF
>.|TRBJ2-5|TRBV23-1|TRBD2
TGCGCCAGCAGTCAACGAGCGGGGGGGCAAGAGACCCAGTACTTC
CASSQRAGGQETQYF
>.|TRBJ1-1|TRBV5-5|.
TGTGCCAGCAGCTGGGGGTTGAACACTGAAGCTTTCTTT
CASSWGLNTEAFF
>.|TRBJ1-2|TRBV5-1|.
TGCGCCAGCAGCTTGGGGGGATTAAACTATGGCTACACCTTC
CASSLGGLNYGYTF
>.|TRBJ1-6|TRBV29-1|.
TGCAGCCCGCGGCAGGGGTATAATTCACCCCTCCACTTT
CSPRQGYNSPLHF
>.|TRBJ1-2|TRBV30|.
TGTGCCTGGAGTGCCGGGGGTGGCTACACCTTC
CAWSAGGGYTF
>.|TRBJ2-7|TRBV10-2|.
TGCGCCAGCTCCCGGGGCCTAACCTCCTACGAGCAGTACTTC
CASSRGLTSYEQYF
>.|TRBJ2-7|TRBV7-9|TRBD1
TGTGCCAGCAGCCACAAGGGGGCATACGAGCAGTACTTC
CASSHKGAYEQYF
>.|TRBJ1-1|TRBV2|.
TGTGCCAGCAACAACGCTGAAGCTTTCTTT
CASNNAEAFF
>.|TRBJ1-1|TRBV5-6|.
TGTGCCAGCAGCCGCGACAGGAACACTGAAGCTTTCTTT
CASSRDRNTEAFF
>.|TRBJ2-1|TRBV5-8|.
TGTGCCAGCAGAGTACAGAGTTTCTACAATGAGCAGTTCTTC
CASRVQSFYNEQFF
>.|TRBJ2-7|TRBV14|.
TGTGCCAGCAGCCGAACCAAGACAGCCGCAGAACAAACTAACGAGCAGTACTTC
CASSRTKTAAEQTNEQYF
>.|TRBJ2-5|TRBV19|.
TGTGCCAGTAGCGCTCGGGAGACCCAGTACTTC
CASSARETQYF
>few|TRBJ1-2|TRBV12-3/TRBV12-4|TRBD1
TGTGCCAGCAGTCAGGGGGCGGGCTACACCTTC
CASSQGAGYTF
>.|TRBJ1-5|TRBV6-4|TRBD1
TGTGCCAGCAGTGCCACAGGGGGAGATCAGCCCCAGCATTTT
CASSATGGDQPQHF
>.|TRBJ1-1|TRBV19|.
TGTGCCAGTAGGCTCGAACAGGTCACTGAAGCTTTCTTT
CASRLEQVTEAFF
>.|TRBJ1-5|TRBV7-6|.
TGTGCCAGCAGCCCATCCCCAACCGGTTACAATCAGCCCCAGCATTTT
CASSPSPTGYNQPQHF
>.|TRBJ2-3|TRBV24-1|.
TGTGCCACCAGTGACTCGGGTGAAGCAGATACGCAGTATTTT
CATSDSGEADTQYF
>.|TRBJ1-6|TRBV7-9|.
TGTGCCAGCAGAGGGGTGTCCTATAATTCACCCCTCCACTTT
CASRGVSYNSPLHF
>.|TRBJ2-3|TRBV5-4|TRBD2
TGTGCCAGCAGCCCGACTAGCGGGACGGGCGCAGATACGCAGTATTTT
CASSPTSGTGADTQYF
>once|TRBJ2-3|TRBV18|TRBD2
TGTGCCAGCTCACCTGCGCGGGGAGGGTCCACAGATACGCAGTATTTT
CASSPARGGSTDTQYF
>once|TRBJ2-1|TRBV24-1|.
TGTGCCACCAGTGATTGGATCCCGGGCCGCTCCTACAATGAGCAGTTCTTC
CATSDWIPGRSYNEQFF
>.|TRBJ2-1|TRBV30|TRBD2
TGTGCCTGGATCCCCGGGGGGTACAATGAGCAGTTCTTC
CAWIPGGYNEQFF
>.|TRBJ1-1|TRBV19|.
TGTGCCAGTGCCAATACAGGGTTCTCGGGCACTGAAGCTTTCTTT
CASANTGFSGTEAFF
>.|TRBJ2-7|TRBV15|.
TGTGCCACCAGCAGAGATCTAATCAGGGACATAATCTACGAGCAGTACTTC
CATSRDLIRDIIYEQYF
>once|TRBJ2-1|TRBV5-5|TRBD2
TGTGCCAGCAGCCTTATAGCGGGAGGGCCCCAGTCGAATGAGCAGTTCTTC
CASSLIAGGPQSNEQFF
>.|TRBJ1-2|TRBV5-4|.
TGTGCCAGCAGCTTTCTCAAGGCTAACTATGGCTACACCTTC
CASSFLKANYGYTF
>few|TRBJ1-6|TRBV5-6|.
TGTGCCAGCAGCAACGACCCTCAGGTTGACTCACCCCTCCACTTT
CASSNDPQVDSPLHF
>once|TRBJ2-2|TRBV7-3|.
TGTGCCAGCAGCCAGGGGGGCCGCACCGGGGAGCTGTTTTTT
CASSQGGRTGELFF
>.|TRBJ2-1|TRBV7-2|TRBD1
TGTGCCAGCAGCGGAACAGGGGGCGTCCTGCAGTTCTTC
CASSGTGGVLQFF
>.|TRBJ1-2|TRBV12-5|.
TGTGCTAGTGGTTTGTCTGGGGGAGGATATGGCTACACCTTC
CASGLSGGGYGYTF
>.|TRBJ2-6|TRBV11-3|.
TGTGCCAGCAGCTCAGGCGGACAGAGCTCTGGGGCCAACGTCCTGACTTTC
CASSSGGQSSGANVLTF
>.|TRBJ2-7|TRBV7-2|.
TGTGCCAGCAGCTCCGAAGGTCCCTCCTACGAGCAGTACTTC
CASSSEGPSYEQYF
>.|TRBJ2-1|TRBV6-5|.
TGTGCCAGCAGGATGACTGGCGGGGCAAACAATGAGCAGTTCTTC
CASRMTGGANNEQFF
>few|TRBJ2-2|TRBV30|.
TGTGCCTGGCGGACCCAGTACACCGGGGAGCTGTTTTTT
CAWRTQYTGELFF
>.|TRBJ2-7|TRBV6-1|TRBD1
TGTGCCAGCAGTGCCCCCGGCGGAGGGGACAGGGGCGAGCAGTACTTC
CASSAPGGGDRGEQYF
>.|TRBJ2-7|TRBV19|.
TGTGCCAGTAGCAGCCGGGACGGATTCTACGAGCAGTACTTC
CASSSRDGFYEQYF
>.|TRBJ2-7|TRBV7-9|.
TGTGCCAGCAGCTCGGGGACCTCCCTTGACGAGCAGTACTTC
CASSSGTSLDEQYF
>.|TRBJ1-3|TRBV25-1|.
TGTGCCAGCAGTGACCGACAGAGCTCTGGAAACACCATATATTTT
CASSDRQSSGNTIYF
>.|TRBJ1-1|TRBV2|.
TGTGCCAGCAGTTGGCACACTGAAGCTTTCTTT
CASSWHTEAFF
>once|TRBJ2-1|TRBV4-2|.
TGTGCCAGCAGCCTCGCTTTGGGGACCTACAATGAGCAGTTCTTC
CASSLALGTYNEQFF
>.|TRBJ2-7|TRBV6-5|.
TGTGCCAGCAGTTACGACTCCAGCTCCTACGAGCAGTACTTC
CASSYDSSSYEQYF
>.|TRBJ1-2|TRBV7-3|.
TGTGCCAGGTTAGGCGCTGGCTACACCTTC
CARLGAGYTF
>few|TRBJ2-2|TRBV18|.
TGTGCCAGCTCACCGCAGGTGGCCGGGGAGCTGTTTTTT
CASSPQVAGELFF
>once|TRBJ1-3|TRBV9|TRBD1
TGTGCCAGCACCAAAGGGGGCGGCTCTGGAAACACCATATATTTT
CASTKGGGSGNTIYF
>.|TRBJ1-6|TRBV7-2|.
TGTGCCAGCAGCTTGGGGGCCGTCCCTGGGGAATATCAAAATTCACCCCTCCACTTT
CASSLGAVPGEYQNSPLHF
>.|TRBJ1-3|TRBV7-9|.
TGTGCCAGCAGCTCCAGGGCCCCCATCAAGAAGGCTGGAAACACCATATATTTT
CASSSRAPIKKAGNTIYF
>.|TRBJ2-1|TRBV2|.
TGTGCCAGCAGTGAAGCCAAATGGGTAGAGCAGTTCTTC
CASSEAKWVEQFF
>.|TRBJ2-1|TRBV2|.
TGTGCCAGCAAGGAACTAATCCGTTACAATGAGCAGTTCTTC
CASKELIRYNEQFF
>.|TRBJ2-7|TRBV2|.
TGTGCCGGAGGCCTGTCCTACGAGCAGTACTTC
CAGGLSYEQYF
>.|TRBJ1-1|TRBV3-1/TRBV3-2|.
TGTGCCAGCAGCCAAGATACTGGCAGGGGTACTGAAGCTTTCTTT
CASSQDTGRGTEAFF
>.|TRBJ1-4|TRBV12-3/TRBV12-4|.
TGTGCCAGTACTCTACAGGGACTAGAAAAACTGTTTTTT
CASTLQGLEKLFF